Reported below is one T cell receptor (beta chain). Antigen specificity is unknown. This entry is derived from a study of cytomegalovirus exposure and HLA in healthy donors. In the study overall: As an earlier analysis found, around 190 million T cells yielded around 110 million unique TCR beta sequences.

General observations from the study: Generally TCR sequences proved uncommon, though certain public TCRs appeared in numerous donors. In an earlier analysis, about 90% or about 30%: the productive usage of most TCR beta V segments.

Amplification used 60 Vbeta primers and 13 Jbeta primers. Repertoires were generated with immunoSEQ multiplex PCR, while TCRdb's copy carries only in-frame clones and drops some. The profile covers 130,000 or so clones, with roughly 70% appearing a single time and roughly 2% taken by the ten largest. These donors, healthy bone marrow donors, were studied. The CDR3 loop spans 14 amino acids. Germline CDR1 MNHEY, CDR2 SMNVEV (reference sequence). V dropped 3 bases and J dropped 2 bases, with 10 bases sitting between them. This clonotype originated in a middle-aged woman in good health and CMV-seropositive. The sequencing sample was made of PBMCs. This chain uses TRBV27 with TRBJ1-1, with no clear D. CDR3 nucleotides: TGTGCCAGCAGTTTGAGGGCACCCAACACTGAAGCTTTCTTT. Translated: CASSLRAPNTEAFF.